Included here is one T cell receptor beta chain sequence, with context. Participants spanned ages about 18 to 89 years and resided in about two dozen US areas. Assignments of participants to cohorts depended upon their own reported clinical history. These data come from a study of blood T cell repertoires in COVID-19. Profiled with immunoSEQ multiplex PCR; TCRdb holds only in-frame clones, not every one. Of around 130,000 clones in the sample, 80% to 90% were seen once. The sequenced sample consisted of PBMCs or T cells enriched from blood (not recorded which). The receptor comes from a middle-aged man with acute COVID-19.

The CDR3 sequence is CASSIGQGNTIYF. For the CDR3, the DNA is TGTGCCAGCAGCATCGGACAGGGGAACACCATATATTTT. The chain joins TRBV7-3 to TRBJ1-3, with TRBD1 matching 9 bases. V was pared by 5 bases and J by 7 bases, with 3 bases of the junction left unmatched. Per the germline V gene, CDR1 is SGHTA and CDR2 is FQGTGA. CDR3 length equals 13 residues.